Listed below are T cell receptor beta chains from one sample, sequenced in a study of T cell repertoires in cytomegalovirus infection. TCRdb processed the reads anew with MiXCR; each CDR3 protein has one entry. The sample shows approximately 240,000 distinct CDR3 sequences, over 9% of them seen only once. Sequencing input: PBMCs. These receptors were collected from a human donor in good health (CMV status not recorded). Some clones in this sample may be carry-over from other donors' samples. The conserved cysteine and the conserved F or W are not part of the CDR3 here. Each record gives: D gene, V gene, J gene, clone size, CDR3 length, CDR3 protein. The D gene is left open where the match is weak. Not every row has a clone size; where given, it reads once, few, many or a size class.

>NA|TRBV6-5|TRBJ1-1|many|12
ASSYGDVNTEAF
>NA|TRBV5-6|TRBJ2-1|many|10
ASSLARNEQF
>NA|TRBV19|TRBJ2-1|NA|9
ASSIADEQF
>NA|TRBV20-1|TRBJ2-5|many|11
SARGTAVATQY
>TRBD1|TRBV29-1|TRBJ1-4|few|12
SVEEGQGVEKLF
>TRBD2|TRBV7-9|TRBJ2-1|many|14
ASSPRTSGGGNEQF
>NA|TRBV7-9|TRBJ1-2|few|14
ASEGRAELANYGYT
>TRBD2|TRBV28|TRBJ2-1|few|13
ASSLLAGEDNEQF
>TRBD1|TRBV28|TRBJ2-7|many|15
ASSLVQGAFLSYEQY
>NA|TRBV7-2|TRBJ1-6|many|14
ASSLAPRGNNSPLH
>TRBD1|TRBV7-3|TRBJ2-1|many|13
ASSLGVEGANEQF
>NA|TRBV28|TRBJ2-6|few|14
ASSPRTITGANVLT
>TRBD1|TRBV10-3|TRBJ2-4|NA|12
AISEDPGQQIQY
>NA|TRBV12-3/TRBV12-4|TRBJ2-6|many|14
ASSPDGPGGANVLT
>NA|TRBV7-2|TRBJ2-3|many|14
ASSLARLSESDTQY
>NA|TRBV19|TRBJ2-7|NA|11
ASRRGEAYEQY
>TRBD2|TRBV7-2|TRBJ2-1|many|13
ASSLEGTSGREQF
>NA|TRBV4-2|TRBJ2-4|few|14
ASSPEQGTAKNIQY
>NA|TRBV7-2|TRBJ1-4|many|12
ASSRPDGREKLF
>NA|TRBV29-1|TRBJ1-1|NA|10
SVKRPGTEAF
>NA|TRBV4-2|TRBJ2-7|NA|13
ASSQGGATDYEQY
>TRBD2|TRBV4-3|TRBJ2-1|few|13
ASSQGLAGAREQF
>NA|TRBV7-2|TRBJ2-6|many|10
ASSLVGDVLT
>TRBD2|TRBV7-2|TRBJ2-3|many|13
ASSWVTGREDTQY
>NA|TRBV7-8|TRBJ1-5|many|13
ASSLAVGLNQPQH
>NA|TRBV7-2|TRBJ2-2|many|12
ASSRRGKTGELF
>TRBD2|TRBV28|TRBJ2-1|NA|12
ASKGTRAYNEQF
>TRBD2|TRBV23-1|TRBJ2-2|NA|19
ASRRTPGGEASGRNTGELF
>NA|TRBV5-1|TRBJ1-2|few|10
ASSLSGNGYT
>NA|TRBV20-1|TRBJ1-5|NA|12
SARGTKSNQPQH
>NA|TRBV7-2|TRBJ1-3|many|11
ASSEGPGNTIY
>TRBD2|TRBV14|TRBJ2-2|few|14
ASSHASGSRNGELF